Presented here are 28 T cell receptor beta chains from one specimen sequenced in a study of T cell changes during pregnancy in multiple sclerosis. The method was immunoSEQ multiplex PCR; TCRdb's version includes in-frame clones alone and lacks a portion of them. Among about 70,000 clones listed, more than 75% were seen once. This specimen consisted of peripheral blood, obtained in the third trimester of pregnancy. These receptors all stem from a female donor in good health, enrolled as a control in a pregnancy study.

DNA of the CDR3: TGTGCCAGCAGTGTCGGGACAGGGAATGCGGAGACCCAGTACTTC. Its protein product is CASSVGTGNAETQYF. The J gene is TRBJ2-5, the V gene TRBV2, with TRBD1 matching over 9 bases. This CDR3 is built from 15 residues. Germline values: CDR1 SNHLY, CDR2 FYNNEI. After removal of 4 bases from V and 5 bases from J, the junction contained 8 bases not matched to a gene.

The chain joins TRBV4-1 to TRBJ2-1; D is perhaps TRBD1 (6 bases). V was pared by 4 bases and J by 4 bases, with 14 bases between. Germline CDR1 is MGHRA and CDR2 is YSYEKL. The CDR3 contains 15 residues. The CDR3 reads CASSREGTSYNEQFF. In DNA, the CDR3 is TGCGCCAGCAGCCGAGAGGGGACATCTTACAATGAGCAGTTCTTC.

This chain uses TRBV5-4 with TRBJ2-3, with TRBD2 identical over 9 bases. Germline V gene data show CDR1 as SGHNT and CDR2 as YYREEE (reference sequence). The CDR3 length is 17 residues. The V gene end was trimmed by 0 bases and the J gene end by 3 bases; junction bases not matched to a gene: 8. The CDR3 loop reads CASSLAPPGLATDTQYF. As DNA, the CDR3 is TGTGCCAGCAGCTTGGCCCCCCCGGGACTAGCTACAGATACGCAGTATTTT.

V and J are TRBV16 and TRBJ1-5, with no clear D. Germline CDR1 KGHSY, CDR2 FQNENV. V was pared by 0 bases and J by 12 bases, with 9 bases between. The CDR3 totals 12 residues. The CDR3 loop reads CASSQSYGNQHF. DNA for the CDR3: TGTGCCAGCAGCCAATCCTACGGGAACCAGCATTTT.

The chain is built from TRBV18 and TRBJ2-1, with D unresolved. Per germline, CDR1 KGHSH and CDR2 LQKENI. The CDR3 is 15 residues long. Between the trimmed V and J ends, which lost 6 bases and 7 bases, there was a span of 19 bases. CDR3 nucleotides: TGTGCCAGCTCGATTTCGAACCATCCCAGAAATGAGCAGTTCTTC. It is translated as CASSISNHPRNEQFF.

This sequence joins TRBV27 and TRBJ1-1, with a tentative D call TRBD1 (5 bases). This CDR3 is built from 13 residues. Germline loops: CDR1 MNHEY, CDR2 SMNVEV (reference sequence). Trimming took 2 bases from V and 10 from J, leaving 14 bases between them. CDR3 loop: CASSLGGDRVAFF. The CDR3 DNA sequence: TGTGCCAGCAGTTTAGGAGGGGATAGGGTAGCTTTCTTT.

The rearrangement uses TRBV7-3 and TRBJ2-1, with a weak D call TRBD2 (7 bases). The length of the CDR3 is 18 residues. V lost 2 bases to trimming and J lost 5 bases, with 22 bases between them. Germline-derived CDR1 and CDR2 are SGHTA and FQGTGA. Here the CDR3 reads CASSLGDIFRGANNEQFF. Here the CDR3 DNA reads TGTGCCAGCAGCTTAGGAGACATCTTTCGGGGGGCGAACAATGAGCAGTTCTTC.

This sequence joins TRBV19 and TRBJ1-4, with TRBD1 matching over 10 bases. Germline V gene sequence: CDR1 LNHDA, CDR2 SQIVND (reference sequence). This CDR3 region has 16 residues. V lost 4 bases, J lost 1 base, and 3 bases stayed unmatched. The CDR3 spells CASSSRDRGTNEKLFF. The CDR3 coding sequence is TGTGCCAGTAGTAGCCGGGACAGGGGAACTAATGAAAAACTGTTTTTT.

The chain carries TRBV28 and TRBJ2-1, with TRBD2 matching over 8 bases. Trimming cost V 6 bases and J 7 bases; bases outside gene matches: 8. The CDR3 is 14 residues long. Germline values: CDR1 MDHEN, CDR2 SYDVKM. Here the CDR3 reads CASSRGGRGNEQFF. CDR3 coding DNA: TGTGCCAGCAGCCGCGGGGGGAGGGGGAATGAGCAGTTCTTC.

The chain recombines TRBV28 with TRBJ1-2, with 7 bases lining up with TRBD1. The CDR3 length is 13 residues. The junction had 7 bases not matched to a gene; V was cut back by 2 bases and J by 10 bases. In germline, CDR1 is MDHEN, CDR2 SYDVKM. The DNA for the CDR3 is TGTGCCAGCAGTTTAGAGACAGGGTCTGCCTACACCTTC. It specifies CASSLETGSAYTF.

The chain recombines TRBV6-1 with TRBJ2-7; weak D call: TRBD2 (5 bases). V was clipped by 2 bases and J by 2 bases, with 13 bases between them. CDR3 length equals 15 residues. Germline CDR1 is MNHNS and CDR2 is SASEGT. The CDR3 loop reads CASSELWESAYEQYF. In nucleotides, the CDR3 is TGTGCCAGCAGTGAATTGTGGGAGTCTGCCTACGAGCAGTACTTC.

The V and J genes are TRBV7-9 and TRBJ1-1; D may be TRBD1 (6 bases). The germline CDR1 and CDR2 sequences are SEHNR and FQNEAQ (reference sequence). Trimming cost V 7 bases and J 2 bases, with 14 bases left between them. CDR3 size: 14 residues. The CDR3 DNA is TGTGCCAGCAACGTAATAGGGGGAAACACTGAAGCTTTCTTT. This translates into CASNVIGGNTEAFF.

The chain recombines TRBV11-2 with TRBJ2-1; 15 bases map to TRBD2. There are 16 residues in the CDR3. Looked up from germline, CDR1 is SGHAT and CDR2 is FQNNGV. Trimming cost V 6 bases and J 9 bases; bases outside gene matches: 9. CDR3 sequence reads: CASSSDLGLAGGEQFF. The CDR3 DNA follows: TGTGCCAGCAGTTCAGACCTGGGACTAGCGGGGGGTGAGCAGTTCTTC.

The chain is built from TRBV6-4 and TRBJ2-2; D might be TRBD2 (7 bases). The CDR3 is 17 residues long. Germline CDR1 reads MRHNA; CDR2 reads SNTAGT. V was clipped by 1 base and J by 0 bases, with 12 bases between them. CDR3 DNA: TGTGCCAGCAGTGACTTTTGGCGGGGGCCGAACACCGGGGAGCTGTTTTTT. It encodes CASSDFWRGPNTGELFF.

The rearrangement uses TRBV5-4 and TRBJ2-7; 10 bases line up with TRBD1. Per germline, CDR1 SGHNT and CDR2 YYREEE (reference sequence). V was clipped by 1 base and J by 1 base; unmatched bases: 8. This CDR3 contains 17 residues. The CDR3 loop reads CASSLSPTGGKSYEQYF. The CDR3 bases are TGTGCCAGCAGCTTGAGCCCGACAGGGGGCAAATCCTACGAGCAGTACTTC.

The chain carries TRBV4-3 and TRBJ2-3; 10 nucleotides line up with TRBD2. Germline V gene lookup returns CDR1 LGHNA and CDR2 YSLEER. This CDR3 spans 19 amino acids. Trimming at V came to 2 bases and at J to 4 bases, leaving 15 bases not matched to a gene. CDR3 residues: CASSQLKPSSGGWADTQYF. The CDR3 nucleotides are TGCGCCAGCAGCCAACTCAAGCCCTCTAGCGGGGGTTGGGCAGATACGCAGTATTTT.

The chain employs TRBV6-6 and TRBJ2-7, with a tentative D call TRBD2 (5 bases). Trimming took 4 bases from V and 3 from J, leaving 10 bases between them. The CDR3 loop spans 13 amino acids. CDR1 and CDR2 from the germline V gene are MNHNY and SVGAGI (reference sequence). The CDR3 DNA is TGTGCCAGCAGTTCGACACTAGACTACGAGCAGTACTTC. This codes for CASSSTLDYEQYF.

V usage is TRBV30 and J usage is TRBJ2-2, with a tentative D call TRBD1 (6 bases). V was shortened by 1 base and J by 6 bases, with 9 bases between the two germline ends. CDR1 GTSNPN and CDR2 SVGIG come from the germline V gene (reference sequence). The CDR3 has 13 residues. The CDR3 sequence is CAWSAYRAGELFF. The CDR3, as DNA: TGTGCCTGGAGTGCCTACAGGGCCGGGGAGCTGTTTTTT.

This chain links TRBV27 with TRBJ1-1, with D uncertain. This CDR3 contains 16 residues. Looked up from germline, CDR1 is MNHEY and CDR2 is SMNVEV (reference sequence). V was shortened by 3 bases and J by 2 bases, with 16 bases between the two germline ends. CDR3 coding DNA: TGTGCCAGCAGTTTTGATTCCCGGGTCGTTAACACTGAAGCTTTCTTT. Amino acid sequence: CASSFDSRVVNTEAFF.

The chain recombines TRBV10-3 with TRBJ1-1; no clear D gene. Between the trimmed V and J ends, which lost 4 bases and 2 bases, there was a span of 11 bases. This CDR3 spans 14 amino acids. Germline V gives CDR1 ENHRY, CDR2 SYGVKD. The CDR3 region is CAISGTGANTEAFF. The CDR3, as DNA: TGTGCCATCAGTGGGACGGGAGCTAACACTGAAGCTTTCTTT.

V usage is TRBV6-6 and J usage is TRBJ1-5; 9 bases align to TRBD1. Germline V gene data show CDR1 as MNHNY and CDR2 as SVGAGI (reference sequence). The CDR3 loop spans 16 amino acids. The J segment lost 3 bases and the V segment lost 6 bases, leaving 9 bases of the junction unmatched. This CDR3 reads CASSPGWDRVNQPQHF. CDR3 nucleotides: TGTGCCAGCAGCCCCGGATGGGACAGGGTCAATCAGCCCCAGCATTTT.

The gene calls are TRBV7-2 and TRBJ1-5; 7 bases match TRBD1. After removal of 0 bases from V and 2 bases from J, the junction contained 4 bases not matched to a gene. Germline V gene data show CDR1 as SGHTA and CDR2 as FQGNSA. This CDR3 spans 16 amino acids. The DNA of the CDR3 is TGTGCCAGCAGCTTAGCAGGGGGCGCGGGCAATCAGCCCCAGCATTTT. This encodes CASSLAGGAGNQPQHF.

This chain joins TRBV7-2 and TRBJ2-5; D is unresolved. The CDR3 loop spans 13 amino acids. V was pared by 4 bases and J by 3 bases, with 9 bases between. CDR1 and CDR2 from the germline V gene are SGHTA and FQGNSA. CDR3 bases: TGTGCCAGCAGCTCAAGACTCGAAGAGACCCAGTACTTC. Amino acid sequence: CASSSRLEETQYF.

The rearrangement joins TRBV19 to TRBJ2-7, with D perhaps TRBD2 (5 bases). Per the germline V gene, CDR1 is LNHDA and CDR2 is SQIVND (reference sequence). The CDR3 has 14 amino acids. Trimming left V 6 bases short and J 0 bases short, with 12 bases between. The chain's CDR3 is CASRKRLDSYEQYF. Written as DNA, the CDR3 is TGTGCCAGTAGAAAGCGGCTAGACTCCTACGAGCAGTACTTC.

This sequence joins TRBV4-3 and TRBJ2-2; 11 nucleotides align to TRBD2. Germline V gives CDR1 LGHNA, CDR2 YSLEER. The CDR3 has 15 residues. V lost 4 bases and J lost 6; bases outside the gene matches: 4. CDR3 protein: CASSLELAGAGELFF. CDR3 in DNA: TGCGCCAGCAGCCTCGAACTAGCGGGGGCCGGGGAGCTGTTTTTT.

CDR3 protein: CASSLLGRNSPLHF. CDR3 bases: TGTGCCAGCAGTTTACTGGGCCGTAATTCACCCCTCCACTTT. The rearrangement links TRBV28 to TRBJ1-6; no reliable D call. V lost 2 bases, J lost 6 bases, and 8 bases lay in between. Germline V gives CDR1 MDHEN, CDR2 SYDVKM. The CDR3 is made up of 14 amino acids. Using reference TRBV28 and TRBJ1-6 for the parts outside the CDR3, the full variable domain is DVKVTQSSRYLVKRTGEKVFLECVQDMDHENMFWYRQDPGLGLRLIYFSYDVKMKEKGDIPEGYSVSREKKERFSLILESASTNQTSMYLCASSLLGRNSPLHFGNGTRLTVT.

The chain joins TRBV7-2 to TRBJ2-7; 8 bases map to TRBD1. Germline V gene sequence: CDR1 SGHTA, CDR2 FQGNSA. V lost 2 bases and J lost 5; bases outside the gene matches: 8. The CDR3 runs to 15 residues. The CDR3 coding sequence is TGTGCCAGCAGCTTAAGGGCAGGGGGCTTGAACGAGCAGTACTTC. Its protein is CASSLRAGGLNEQYF.

V usage is TRBV6-5 and J usage is TRBJ2-5; 9 bases fit TRBD1. Germline V CDR1 and CDR2: MNHEY, SVGAGI. Trimming cost V 6 bases and J 5 bases; bases outside gene matches: 7. CDR3 size: 14 residues. The CDR3 reads CASRDTGGGETQYF. Written as DNA, the CDR3 is TGTGCCAGCAGGGATACAGGGGGCGGGGAGACCCAGTACTTC.